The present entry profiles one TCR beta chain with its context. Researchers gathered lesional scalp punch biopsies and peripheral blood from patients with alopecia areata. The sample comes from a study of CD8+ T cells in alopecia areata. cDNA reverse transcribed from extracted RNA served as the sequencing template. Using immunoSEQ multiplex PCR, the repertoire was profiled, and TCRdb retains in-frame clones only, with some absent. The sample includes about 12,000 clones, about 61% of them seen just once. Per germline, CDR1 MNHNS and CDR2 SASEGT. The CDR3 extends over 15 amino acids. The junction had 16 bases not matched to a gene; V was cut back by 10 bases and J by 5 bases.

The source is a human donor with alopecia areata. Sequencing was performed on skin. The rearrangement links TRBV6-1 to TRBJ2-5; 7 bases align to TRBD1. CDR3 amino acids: CATRGTGVRGETQYF. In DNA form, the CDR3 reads TGTGCCACACGGGGTACAGGGGTACGTGGGGAGACCCAGTACTTC.